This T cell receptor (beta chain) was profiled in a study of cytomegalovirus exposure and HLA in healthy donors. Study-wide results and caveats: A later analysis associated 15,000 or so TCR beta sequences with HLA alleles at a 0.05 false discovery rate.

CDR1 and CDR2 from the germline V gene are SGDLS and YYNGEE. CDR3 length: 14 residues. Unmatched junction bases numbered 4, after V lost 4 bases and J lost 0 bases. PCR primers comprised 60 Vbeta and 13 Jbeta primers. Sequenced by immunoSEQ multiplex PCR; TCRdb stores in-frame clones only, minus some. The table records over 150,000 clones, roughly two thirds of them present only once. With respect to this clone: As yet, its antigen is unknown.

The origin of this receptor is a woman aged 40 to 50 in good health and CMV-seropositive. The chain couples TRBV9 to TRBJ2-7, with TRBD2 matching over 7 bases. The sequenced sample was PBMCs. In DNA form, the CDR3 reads TGTGCCAGCAGCTTACAGCGGGACTCCTACGAGCAGTACTTC. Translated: CASSLQRDSYEQYF.